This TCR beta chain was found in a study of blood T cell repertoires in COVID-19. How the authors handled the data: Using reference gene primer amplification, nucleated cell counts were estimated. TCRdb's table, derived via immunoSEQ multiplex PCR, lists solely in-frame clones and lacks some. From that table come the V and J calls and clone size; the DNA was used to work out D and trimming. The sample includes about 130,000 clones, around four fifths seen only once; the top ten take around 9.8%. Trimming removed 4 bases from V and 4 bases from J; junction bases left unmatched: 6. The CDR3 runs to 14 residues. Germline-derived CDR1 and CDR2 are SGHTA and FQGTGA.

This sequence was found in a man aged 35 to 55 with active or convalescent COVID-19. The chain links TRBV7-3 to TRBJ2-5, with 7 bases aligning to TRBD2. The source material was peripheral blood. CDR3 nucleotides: TGTGCCAGCAGCTCTTTGGGGGGGTCAGAGACCCAGTACTTC. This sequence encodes CASSSLGGSETQYF.